The present entry profiles one T cell receptor beta chain with its context. Its antigen is as yet unknown. This sample is part of a study of cytomegalovirus exposure and HLA in healthy donors. Regarding the study as a whole: Versus the 666-donor mean, an Asian-associated ancestry cluster reportedly showed fewer N-insertions in a later analysis.

PCR involved 60 Vbeta and 13 Jbeta primers. The method was immunoSEQ multiplex PCR; TCRdb's version includes in-frame clones alone and lacks a portion of them. The profile shows approximately 150,000 clones, about 69% of them singletons. Germline V CDR1 and CDR2: MNHEY, SMNVEV (reference sequence). The CDR3 has 14 amino acids. The J segment lost 8 bases and the V segment lost 8 bases, leaving 9 bases of the junction unmatched. This receptor was taken from a human donor in good health. The chain links TRBV27 to TRBJ2-1, with 10 bases identical to TRBD2. Sequenced material: PBMCs. CDR3 coding DNA: TGTGCCAGCCATCCGGGACTAGCGTCCTATGAGCAGTTCTTC. Translating gives CASHPGLASYEQFF.